The next 24 T cell receptor beta chains were all read from a single sample in a study of blood T cell repertoires in COVID-19. Libraries were prepared by immunoSEQ multiplex PCR; TCRdb keeps only in-frame clonotypes and omits some of them. Of 150,000 to 200,000 clones listed, about 88% are singletons. Sequenced sample: peripheral blood. All receptors come from a woman older than 75 with acute or convalescent COVID-19.

The chain joins TRBV3-1 (or the pseudogene TRBV3-2) to TRBJ2-5; the D gene is possibly TRBD2 (6 bases). Germline V lookup: CDR1 LGHDT, CDR2 YNNKEL (reference sequence). CDR3 size: 16 residues. V was clipped by 4 bases and J by 2 bases, with 17 bases between them. The CDR3 bases are TGTGCCAGCAGCCCCCTAGGGCTAGCGATACAAGAGACCCAGTACTTC. Amino acid sequence: CASSPLGLAIQETQYF.

V usage is TRBV7-8 and J usage is TRBJ1-3, with D unclear. Germline V gene sequence: CDR1 SGHVS, CDR2 FQNEAQ. Trimming stripped 6 bases from V and 0 bases from J, with 12 bases between. The CDR3 totals 15 residues. CDR3 DNA: TGTGCCAGCAGACAAGCGGGGAACTCTGGAAACACCATATATTTT. Its protein is CASRQAGNSGNTIYF.

For this clone: The junction does not match germline at one end; this may be a read error. The rearrangement joins TRBV11-3 to TRBJ2-1, with TRBD2 matching over 11 bases. CDR3 length equals 15 residues. Looked up from germline, CDR1 is SGHNT and CDR2 is YENEEA. This CDR3 reads CASSLAGGGLNEQFF. DNA for the CDR3: TGTGCCAGCAGTTTAGCGGGAGGGGGCCTCAATGAGCAGTTCTTC. Based on the CDR3 plus reference TRBV11-3 and TRBJ2-1, the full variable domain is EAGVVQSPRYKIIEKKQPVAFWCNPISGHNTLYWYLQNLGQGPELLIRYENEEAVDDSQLPKDRFSAERLKGVDSTLKIQPAELGDSAVYLCASSLAGGGLNEQFFGPGTRLTVL.

This chain links TRBV7-2 with TRBJ2-7; D might be TRBD2 (6 bases). Trimming pared 2 bases from V and 3 bases from J, leaving 8 bases between. CDR1 is SGHTA and CDR2 is FQGNSA in the germline V gene. This CDR3 comprises 13 residues. CDR3 protein: CASSLMRDYEQYF. Here the CDR3 DNA reads TGTGCCAGCAGCTTAATGCGGGACTACGAGCAGTACTTC.

The V gene is TRBV11-2, the J gene TRBJ1-3; no clear D gene. Germline CDR1 SGHAT, CDR2 FQNNGV. CDR3 length equals 15 residues. The V and J ends lost 6 bases and 7 bases respectively, with 19 bases between them. CDR3 bases: TGTGCCAGCAGACAACTAGGGAGTAGGTGGAACACCATATATTTT. Residues: CASRQLGSRWNTIYF.

This chain joins TRBV3-1 (or the pseudogene TRBV3-2) and TRBJ1-4; TRBD1 aligns across 8 bases. Germline CDR1 LGHDT, CDR2 YNNKEL (reference sequence). CDR3 length equals 15 residues. The V and J ends lost 0 bases and 8 bases, in that order; junction bases with no gene match: 5. CDR3 in DNA: TGTGCCAGCAGCCAAGATGGACAGGGAGGAGAAAAACTGTTTTTT. It specifies CASSQDGQGGEKLFF.

The chain joins TRBV19 to TRBJ2-7; a weak D match, TRBD2 (5 bases). The CDR3 length is 14 residues. V lost 7 bases and J lost 0, with 13 bases in between. Germline values: CDR1 LNHDA, CDR2 SQIVND (reference sequence). The CDR3 DNA reads TGTGCCAGTAAACGGGGTCCTAGCTCCTACGAGCAGTACTTC. Protein: CASKRGPSSYEQYF. The full variable domain, completed using reference TRBV19 and TRBJ2-7, is DGGITQSPKYLFRKEGQNVTLSCEQNLNHDAMYWYRQDPGQGLRLIYYSQIVNDFQKGDIAEGYSVSREKKESFPLTVTSAQKNPTAFYLCASKRGPSSYEQYFGPGTRLTVT.

V is TRBV6-5 and J is TRBJ2-2; D remains unclear. Germline V CDR1 and CDR2: MNHEY, SVGAGI. V gave up 8 bases and J gave up 1 base, with 5 bases separating them. CDR3 length: 12 amino acids. The DNA for the CDR3 is TGTGCCAGCGAGGAGAACACCGGGGAGCTGTTTTTT. Protein: CASEENTGELFF.

The chain carries TRBV19 and TRBJ2-2; 8 bases agree with TRBD1. Germline V gene data show CDR1 as LNHDA and CDR2 as SQIVND (reference sequence). V was pared by 6 bases and J by 7 bases, with 7 bases of the junction left unmatched. The CDR3 sequence is 14 residues long. CDR3 in amino acids: CASSITGGIGELFF. For the CDR3, the DNA is TGTGCCAGTAGCATCACAGGGGGGATCGGGGAGCTGTTTTTT.

The chain uses TRBV9 and TRBJ2-3; D remains unclear. The CDR3 is 16 amino acids. CDR1 is SGDLS and CDR2 is YYNGEE in the germline V gene. The V gene lost 0 bases and the J gene lost 0 bases, with 11 bases spanning the gap. The CDR3 reads CASSVDGGISTDTQYF. The CDR3 DNA is TGTGCCAGCAGCGTAGATGGCGGAATAAGCACAGATACGCAGTATTTT.

The V gene is TRBV7-2, the J gene TRBJ1-4; TRBD1 might be the D (5 bases). Trimming shortened V by 2 bases and J by 8 bases, and 15 bases separated the two germline ends. The CDR3 totals 15 residues. Germline values: CDR1 SGHTA, CDR2 FQGNSA. The DNA of the CDR3 is TGTGCCAGCAGCTTAATAAATCAGGGTGGGGAAAAACTGTTTTTT. It encodes CASSLINQGGEKLFF.

This chain connects TRBV6-5 to TRBJ2-1; weak D call: TRBD2 (5 bases). Germline V gene lookup returns CDR1 MNHEY and CDR2 SVGAGI. V lost 2 bases and J lost 3, with 14 bases in between. The CDR3 extends over 16 amino acids. Here the CDR3 reads CASSYTPAAHYNEQFF. For the CDR3, the DNA is TGTGCCAGCAGTTACACGCCAGCGGCACACTACAATGAGCAGTTCTTC.

V is TRBV7-9 and J is TRBJ1-2; a possible D gene is TRBD1 (5 bases). The CDR3 covers 16 residues. CDR1 is SEHNR, CDR2 FQNEAQ, per germline (reference sequence). Trimming removed 0 bases from V and 7 bases from J, with 18 bases in between. DNA for the CDR3: TGTGCCAGCAGCTTAGCCGGGGGACGAGGGCGGAGTGGCTACACCTTC. As protein: CASSLAGGRGRSGYTF.

The chain couples TRBV20-1 to TRBJ1-4; D unresolved. Germline V gives CDR1 DFQATT, CDR2 SNEGSKA (reference sequence). The length of the CDR3 is 12 residues. Trimming took 3 bases from V and 8 from J, leaving 10 bases between them. This CDR3 reads CSASGRGEKLFF. In nucleotides, the CDR3 is TGCAGTGCTAGTGGCCGCGGGGAAAAACTGTTTTTT.

The chain links TRBV7-6 to TRBJ1-4, with TRBD1 matching 10 bases. The V and J ends lost 4 bases and 8 bases, in that order; junction bases with no gene match: 7. Germline CDR1 SGHVS, CDR2 FNYEAQ. The CDR3 runs 15 residues. CDR3: CASSSPGQGREKLFF. The CDR3, as DNA: TGTGCCAGCAGCTCCCCGGGACAGGGGCGGGAAAAACTGTTTTTT.

This clone came up many times. This CDR3 is CASSTGTGNEQYF. CDR3 DNA: TGTGCCAGCAGCACCGGGACAGGGAACGAGCAGTACTTC. The chain has TRBV11-3 and TRBJ2-7; 9 nucleotides match TRBD1. The CDR3 sequence is 13 residues long. With V trimmed by 5 bases and J by 5 bases, 4 bases remained unmatched. Germline lookup yields CDR1 SGHNT and CDR2 YENEEA.

The gene calls are TRBV6-5 and TRBJ2-3; 10 nucleotides agree with TRBD2. Germline CDR1 reads MNHEY; CDR2 reads SVGAGI. CDR3 length: 14 amino acids. The junction had 5 bases not matched to a gene; V was cut back by 5 bases and J by 6 bases. The CDR3 here is CASSRLAGGDTQYF. The CDR3 coding sequence is TGTGCCAGCAGTCGACTAGCGGGTGGGGATACGCAGTATTTT.

This chain links TRBV27 with TRBJ2-7; 8 bases are shared with TRBD2. Germline CDR1 is MNHEY and CDR2 is SMNVEV (reference sequence). CDR3 size: 16 residues. Losses at the gene ends were 5 bases for V and 4 bases for J; bases not matched to a gene: 13. The CDR3 protein is CASSRAGTGGRYEQYF. CDR3 bases: TGTGCCAGCAGTCGGGCGGGAACGGGGGGGCGATACGAGCAGTACTTC.

The chain joins TRBV7-2 to TRBJ2-3, with D maybe TRBD1 (5 bases). The CDR3 sequence is 15 residues long. Germline loops: CDR1 SGHTA, CDR2 FQGNSA. Trimming removed 7 bases at V and 0 bases at J, with 14 bases between. CDR3 sequence reads: CASTHWGRSTDTQYF. The CDR3 region has the DNA TGTGCCAGCACCCACTGGGGCCGGAGCACAGATACGCAGTATTTT. The complete variable domain, with remaining parts taken from reference TRBV7-2 and TRBJ2-3, reads GAGVSQSPSNKVTEKGKDVELRCDPISGHTALYWYRQSLGQGLEFLIYFQGNSAPDKSGLPSDRFSAERTGGSVSTLTIQRTQQEDSAVYLCASTHWGRSTDTQYFGPGTRLTVL.

CDR3 residues: CASIRDTGNTIYF. The CDR3, as DNA: TGTGCCAGCATTCGAGACACTGGAAACACCATATATTTT. The V call is TRBV28, the J call TRBJ1-3, with unresolved D. The CDR3 extends over 13 amino acids. Germline CDR1 is MDHEN and CDR2 is SYDVKM. The germline V and J ends were trimmed by 7 bases and 2 bases, with 9 bases remaining between them.

The CDR3 sequence is CASSAGTSGRVGYNEQFF. The DNA of the CDR3 is TGTGCCAGCAGCGCGGGGACTAGCGGGAGGGTAGGCTACAATGAGCAGTTCTTC. The rearrangement uses TRBV9 and TRBJ2-1; 16 bases match TRBD2. The CDR3 extends over 18 amino acids. CDR1 is SGDLS, CDR2 YYNGEE, per germline. The V gene end was trimmed by 3 bases and the J gene end by 3 bases; junction bases not matched to a gene: 6.

The rearrangement joins TRBV27 to TRBJ2-1, with 7 bases lining up with TRBD2. After removal of 0 bases from V and 4 bases from J, the junction contained 6 bases not matched to a gene. CDR1 is MNHEY and CDR2 is SMNVEV in the germline V gene (reference sequence). The CDR3 is 16 residues long. The chain's CDR3 is CASSLSSGKLYNEQFF. CDR3 nucleotide sequence: TGTGCCAGCAGTTTATCAAGCGGGAAATTATACAATGAGCAGTTCTTC.

This rearrangement joins TRBV7-3 to TRBJ2-5; 11 bases are shared with TRBD2. The CDR3 covers 15 residues. Per germline, CDR1 SGHTA and CDR2 FQGTGA. After removal of 5 bases from V and 5 bases from J, the junction contained 7 bases not matched to a gene. The CDR3 protein is CASSLSGGAVETQYF. The CDR3 bases are TGTGCCAGCAGCCTTAGCGGGGGGGCTGTGGAGACCCAGTACTTC.

This chain joins TRBV6-5 and TRBJ2-1; 7 bases fit TRBD1. Trimming removed 5 bases from V and 0 bases from J; junction bases left unmatched: 4. CDR1 and CDR2 from the germline V gene are MNHEY and SVGAGI. The CDR3 is made up of 15 amino acids. The CDR3 loop is CASSTNRGSYNEQFF. In DNA, the CDR3 is TGTGCCAGCAGTACAAACAGGGGCTCCTACAATGAGCAGTTCTTC.